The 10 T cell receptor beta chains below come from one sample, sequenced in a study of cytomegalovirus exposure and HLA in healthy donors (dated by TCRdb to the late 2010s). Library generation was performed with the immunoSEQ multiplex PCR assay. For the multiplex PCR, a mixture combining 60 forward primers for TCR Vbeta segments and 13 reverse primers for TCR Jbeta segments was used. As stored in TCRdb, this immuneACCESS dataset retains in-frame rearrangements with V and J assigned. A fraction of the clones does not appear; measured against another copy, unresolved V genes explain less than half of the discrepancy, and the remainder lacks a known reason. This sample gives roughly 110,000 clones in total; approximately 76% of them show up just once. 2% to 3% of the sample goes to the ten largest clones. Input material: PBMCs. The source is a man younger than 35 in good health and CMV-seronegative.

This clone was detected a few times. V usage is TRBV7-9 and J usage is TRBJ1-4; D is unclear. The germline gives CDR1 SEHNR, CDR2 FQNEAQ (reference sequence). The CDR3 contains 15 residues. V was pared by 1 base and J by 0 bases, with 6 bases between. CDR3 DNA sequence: TGTGCCAGCAGCTTAGACGGGGCAACTAATGAAAAACTGTTTTTT. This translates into CASSLDGATNEKLFF.

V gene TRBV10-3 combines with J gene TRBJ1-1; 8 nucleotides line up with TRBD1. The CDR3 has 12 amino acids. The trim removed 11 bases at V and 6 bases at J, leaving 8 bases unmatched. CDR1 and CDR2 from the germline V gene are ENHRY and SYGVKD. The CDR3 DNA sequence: TGTGCCTCCGGACAGGGAGGCCCTGAAGCTTTCTTT. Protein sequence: CASGQGGPEAFF.

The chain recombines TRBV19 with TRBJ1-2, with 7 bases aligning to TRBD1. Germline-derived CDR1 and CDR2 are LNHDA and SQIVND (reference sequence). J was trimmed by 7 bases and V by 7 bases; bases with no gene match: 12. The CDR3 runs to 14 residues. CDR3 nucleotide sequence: TGTGCCAGTACGAGAACGACAGGGAGTACTGGCTACACCTTC. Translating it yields CASTRTTGSTGYTF.

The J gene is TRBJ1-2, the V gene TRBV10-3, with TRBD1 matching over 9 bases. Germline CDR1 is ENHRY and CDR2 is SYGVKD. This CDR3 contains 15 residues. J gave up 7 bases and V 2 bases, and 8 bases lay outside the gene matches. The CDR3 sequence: CAISETSGQGIGYTF. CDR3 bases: TGTGCCATCAGTGAGACCTCAGGACAGGGGATTGGCTACACCTTC.

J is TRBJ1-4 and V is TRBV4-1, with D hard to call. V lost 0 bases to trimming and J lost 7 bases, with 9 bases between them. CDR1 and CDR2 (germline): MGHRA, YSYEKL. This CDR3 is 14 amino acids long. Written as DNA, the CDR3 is TGCGCCAGCAGCCAAGATACGCGAGGTGAAAAACTGTTTTTT. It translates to CASSQDTRGEKLFF.

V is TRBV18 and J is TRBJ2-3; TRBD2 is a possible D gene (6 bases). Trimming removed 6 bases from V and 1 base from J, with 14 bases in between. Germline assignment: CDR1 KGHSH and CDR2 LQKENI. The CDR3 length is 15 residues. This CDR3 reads CASSSTRGGTDTQYF. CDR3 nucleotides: TGTGCCAGCTCGTCGACTCGCGGGGGCACAGATACGCAGTATTTT.

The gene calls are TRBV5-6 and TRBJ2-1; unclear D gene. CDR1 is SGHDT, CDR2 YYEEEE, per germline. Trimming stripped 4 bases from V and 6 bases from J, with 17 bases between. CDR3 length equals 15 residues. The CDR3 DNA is TGTGCCAGCAGCCCTACATCCGACTTGCGCAATGAGCAGTTCTTC. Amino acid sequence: CASSPTSDLRNEQFF.

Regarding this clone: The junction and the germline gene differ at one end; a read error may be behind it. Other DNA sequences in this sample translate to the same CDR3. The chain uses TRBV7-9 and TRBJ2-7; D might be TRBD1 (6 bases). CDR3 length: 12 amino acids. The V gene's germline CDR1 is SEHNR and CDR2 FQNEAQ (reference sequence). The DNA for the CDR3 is TGTTCCAGCAGCTTACAGGGCTACGAGCAGTACTTC. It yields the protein CSSSLQGYEQYF.

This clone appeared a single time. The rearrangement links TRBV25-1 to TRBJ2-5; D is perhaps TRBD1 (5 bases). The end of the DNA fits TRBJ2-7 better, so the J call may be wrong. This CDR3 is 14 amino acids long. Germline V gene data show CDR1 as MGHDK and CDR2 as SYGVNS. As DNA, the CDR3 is TGTGCCAGCAGTGAATCCAGGGTTTTCTACGAGCAGTACTTC. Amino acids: CASSESRVFYEQYF.

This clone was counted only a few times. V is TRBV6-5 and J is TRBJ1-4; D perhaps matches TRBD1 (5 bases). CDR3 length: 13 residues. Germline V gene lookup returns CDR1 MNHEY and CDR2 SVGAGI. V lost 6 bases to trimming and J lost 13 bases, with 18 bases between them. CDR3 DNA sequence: TGTGCCAGCAGCCGTACGGTCGGGGGATTACTGTTTTTT. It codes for CASSRTVGGLLFF.